The subject of this entry is one TCR beta chain. The authors' processing: The authors estimated nucleated cell counts from reference gene primer amplification. The table came from immunoSEQ multiplex PCR; TCRdb's copy has only in-frame clones and leaves some out. V and J calls and clone size are as listed in that table; D and trimming were resolved from the DNA. The sample includes some 83,000 clones, about three quarters of them seen just once. The sample is drawn from a study of blood T cell repertoires in COVID-19. The receptor was derived from a woman of 80 years or more with acute or convalescent COVID-19. Sequencing was carried out using peripheral blood.

As DNA, the CDR3 is TGCGCCAGCAGCTTGTACCCTTCCACTTCTAGTGAGCAGTTCTTC. Residues: CASSLYPSTSSEQFF. V usage is TRBV5-1 and J usage is TRBJ2-1; D is ambiguous. This CDR3 region has 15 residues. V was pared by 1 base and J by 9 bases, with 17 bases between. Germline CDR1 is SGHRS and CDR2 is YFSETQ.